This T cell receptor beta chain was retrieved from a study of blood T cell repertoires in COVID-19. Study background: Sample material is recorded as cDNA or gDNA derived from T cells, B-cell-depleted T cells, or PBMCs.

Original handling: Amplifying reference gene primers gave estimates of nucleated cell counts. Some clones are missing from TCRdb's copy, which holds only in-frame ones; the method was immunoSEQ multiplex PCR. V, J and clone size were drawn from that table, and D and trimming were deduced from the DNA. The data contain about 260,000 clones, about nine tenths of them singletons. CDR1 is SGHRS and CDR2 is YFSETQ in the germline V gene. The CDR3 spans 13 residues. The V and J ends lost 4 bases and 4 bases, in that order; junction bases with no gene match: 4. Sequenced sample: peripheral blood. The source is a woman in her fifties or sixties who had recovered from COVID-19. The rearrangement joins TRBV5-1 to TRBJ2-7; 8 bases agree with TRBD1. DNA for the CDR3: TGCGCCAGCAGCGACAGGGGAGAATACGAGCAGTACTTC. Translating it yields CASSDRGEYEQYF.